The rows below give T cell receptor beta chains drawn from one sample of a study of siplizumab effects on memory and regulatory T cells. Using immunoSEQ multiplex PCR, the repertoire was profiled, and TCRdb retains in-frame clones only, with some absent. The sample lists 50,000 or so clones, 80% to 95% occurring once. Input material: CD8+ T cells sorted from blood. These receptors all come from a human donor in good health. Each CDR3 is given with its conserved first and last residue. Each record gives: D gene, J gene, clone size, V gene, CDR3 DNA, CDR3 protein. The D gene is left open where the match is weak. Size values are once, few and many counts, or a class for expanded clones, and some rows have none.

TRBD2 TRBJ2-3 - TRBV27 TGTGCCAGCAGGGGACTAGCGGGAGCAGATACGCAGTATTTT CASRGLAGADTQYF
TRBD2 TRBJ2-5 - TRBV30 TGTGCCTGGAGTGCGGGACTAGCGGGAAGGGGAGAGACCCAGTACTTC CAWSAGLAGRGETQYF
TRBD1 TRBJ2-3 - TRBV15 TGTGCCACCAGCAGAGATCCGGGACAGGGGGCAGATACGCAGTATTTT CATSRDPGQGADTQYF
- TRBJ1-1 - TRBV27 TGTGCCAGCAGTTCGGGGCGGGGCACTGAAGCTTTCTTT CASSSGRGTEAFF
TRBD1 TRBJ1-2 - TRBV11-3 TGTGCCAGCAGCTTGGATAGCGCGACAGGGCGCTATGGCTACACCTTC CASSLDSATGRYGYTF
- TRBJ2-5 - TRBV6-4 TGTGCCAGCAGTGACAGTGCGCAAGAGACCCAGTACTTC CASSDSAQETQYF
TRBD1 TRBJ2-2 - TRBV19 TGTGCCAGTAGTTGGGGCCAGGGGGCTACCGGGGAGCTGTTTTTT CASSWGQGATGELFF
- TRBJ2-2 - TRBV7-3 TGTGCCAGCAGCTTAAGCCATGACCCCTTGCGGGAGCTGTTTTTT CASSLSHDPLRELFF
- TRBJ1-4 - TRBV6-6 TGTGCCAGCGGGAATGAAAAACTGTTTTTT CASGNEKLFF
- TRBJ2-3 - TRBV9 TGTGCCAGCAGCGTTGCCGGGATCCCTAGCACAGATACGCAGTATTTT CASSVAGIPSTDTQYF
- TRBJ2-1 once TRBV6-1 TGTGCCAGCAGTGTTAGGCCAATCTACAATGAGCAGTTCTTC CASSVRPIYNEQFF
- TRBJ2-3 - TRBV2 TGTGCCAGCTGGGGGGAAGTCCCAGATACGCAGTATTTT CASWGEVPDTQYF
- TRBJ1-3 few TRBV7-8 TGTGCCAGCAGCTTCCGGGCCGAGCGACGGTCGGGAAACACCATATATTTT CASSFRAERRSGNTIYF
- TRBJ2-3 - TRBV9 TGTGCCAGCAGCGTAGCGGGAGTTCCAGATACGCAGTATTTT CASSVAGVPDTQYF
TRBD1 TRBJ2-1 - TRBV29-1 TGCAGCGTGAAAGGGACAGGGGGCTATGAGCAGTTCTTC CSVKGTGGYEQFF
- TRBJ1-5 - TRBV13 TGTGCCAGCAGCTTCGGAAGGAGCAATCAGCCCCAGCATTTT CASSFGRSNQPQHF
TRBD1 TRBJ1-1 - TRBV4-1 TGCGCCAGCAGCCAAGAGGGGACAGGGGATAATCCTGAAGCTTTCTTT CASSQEGTGDNPEAFF
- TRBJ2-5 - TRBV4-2 TGTGCCAGCAGCCAAGGGACAGAATCCTCGTCGCAGTACTTC CASSQGTESSSQYF
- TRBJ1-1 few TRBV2 TGTGCCAGCAGTCCGGCCCTTATGAACACTGAAGCTTTCTTT CASSPALMNTEAFF
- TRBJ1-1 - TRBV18 TGTGCCAGCTCACCTTCTAAGGAGACCACTGAAGCTTTCTTT CASSPSKETTEAFF
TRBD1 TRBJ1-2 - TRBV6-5 TGTGCCAGCAGAGAACAGGGGGGGGATGGCTACACCTTC CASREQGGDGYTF
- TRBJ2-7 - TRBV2 TGTGCCAGCAAAGGTGGGAAATCCTACGAGCAGTACTTC CASKGGKSYEQYF
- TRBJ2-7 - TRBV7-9 TGTGCCAGCAGCTTAGTTCCCATTTACGAGCAGTACTTC CASSLVPIYEQYF
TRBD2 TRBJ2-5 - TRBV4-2 TGTGCCAGCAGCCAAGAAGTAGCGGGAGATGGGGAGACCCAGTACTTC CASSQEVAGDGETQYF
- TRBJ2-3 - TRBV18 TGTGCCAGCTCACCAGTCTTGGCCGAGGGAGCCACAGATACGCAGTATTTT CASSPVLAEGATDTQYF
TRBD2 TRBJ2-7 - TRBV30 TGTGCCTGGAGTCCCGGGACTAGCGGAACCTACGAGCAGTACTTC CAWSPGTSGTYEQYF
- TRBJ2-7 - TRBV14 TGTGCCAGCAGCCAAGAGGAGGAACTCTACGAGCAGTACTTC CASSQEEELYEQYF
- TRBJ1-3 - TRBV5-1 TGCGCCAGCAGCTTACACCCGGGGAGCTCTGGAAACACCATATATTTT CASSLHPGSSGNTIYF
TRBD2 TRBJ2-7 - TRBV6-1 TGTGCCAGCAGTCAAGGGGTCGGGGGGGTCAGCTCCTACGAGCAGTACTTC CASSQGVGGVSSYEQYF
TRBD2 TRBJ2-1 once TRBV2 TGTGCCAGCAGCCCGGGACTAGCGGTGACGGGGCAGTTCTTC CASSPGLAVTGQFF
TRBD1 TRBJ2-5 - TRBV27 TGTGCCAGCAGCCGGGACAGGGGCGGCGAGACCCAGTACTTC CASSRDRGGETQYF
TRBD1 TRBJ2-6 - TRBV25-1 TGTGCCAGCAGTGAGGGACAGCCTGGTTTCGGTGGGGCCAACGTCCTGACTTTC CASSEGQPGFGGANVLTF
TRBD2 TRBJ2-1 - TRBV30 TGTGCCTGGAGTGGGTTAGCGGGAGAGACAACGCGGGCCTACAATGAGCAGTTCTTC CAWSGLAGETTRAYNEQFF
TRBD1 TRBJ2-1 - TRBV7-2 TGTGCCAGCAGCCGACCTGCAGGGGGCGAAGGGAATGAGCAGTTCTTC CASSRPAGGEGNEQFF
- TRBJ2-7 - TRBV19 TGTGCCAGTAGTATTAAACCTGGACAGGGGAAAGTGACTAGCGGATCCTACGAGCAGTACTTC CASSIKPGQGKVTSGSYEQYF
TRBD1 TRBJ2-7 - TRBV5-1 TGCGCCAGCAGCTTGGGGGACAGGGGTTACGAGCAGTACTTC CASSLGDRGYEQYF
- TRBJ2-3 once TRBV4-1 TGCGCCAGCAGCCAAGATCTAGGGTCAGGGGCGACTAAAACGCAGTATTTT CASSQDLGSGATKTQYF
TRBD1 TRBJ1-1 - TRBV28 TGTGCCAGCAGTCCTCTAAACAGGGGGAACACTGAAGCTTTCTTT CASSPLNRGNTEAFF
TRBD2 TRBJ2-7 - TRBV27 TGTGCCAGCAGACCCGGGACTAGCGGATCCTACGAGCAGTACTTC CASRPGTSGSYEQYF
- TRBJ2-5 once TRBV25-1 TGTGCCAGCAGTGAAAGACAGTTACAAGAGACCCAGTACTTC CASSERQLQETQYF
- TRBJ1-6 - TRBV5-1 TGCGCCAGCAGCTTGGACTATAATTCACCCCTCCACTTT CASSLDYNSPLHF
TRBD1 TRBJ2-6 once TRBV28 TGTGCCAGCAGTTGGACAGGGGCTGGGGCCAACGTCCTGACTTTC CASSWTGAGANVLTF
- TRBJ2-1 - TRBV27 TGTGCCAGCAGCCTCCAATCGGACGGCTACAATGAGCAGTTCTTC CASSLQSDGYNEQFF
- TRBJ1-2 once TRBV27 TGTGCCAGCAGAGGGGAAACCTATGGCTACACCTTC CASRGETYGYTF
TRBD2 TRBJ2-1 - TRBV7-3 TGTGCCAGCAGCTCTAGCGGGGGGTACAATGAGCAGTTCTTC CASSSSGGYNEQFF
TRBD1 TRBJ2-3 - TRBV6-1 TGTGCCAGCACCGGACAGGAGCACACAGATACGCAGTATTTT CASTGQEHTDTQYF
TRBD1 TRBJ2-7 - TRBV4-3 TGCGCCAGCAGCCTCTCCGACAGGGGGCCTTACGAGCAGTACTTC CASSLSDRGPYEQYF
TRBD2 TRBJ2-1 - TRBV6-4 TGTGCCAGCAGTGTTGGACTAGCGGGAAGTGAGCAGTTCTTC CASSVGLAGSEQFF
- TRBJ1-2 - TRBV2 TGTGCCAGCAGTGCGGGACACCTCCTCGAGGTCTATGGCTACACCTTC CASSAGHLLEVYGYTF
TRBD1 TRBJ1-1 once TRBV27 TGTGCCAGCAGGTATGGGACAGGGAACACTGAAGCTTTCTTT CASRYGTGNTEAFF
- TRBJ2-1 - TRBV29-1 TGCAGCGTTGACGGACCGTCATACAATGAGCAGTTCTTC CSVDGPSYNEQFF
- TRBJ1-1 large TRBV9 TGTGCCAGCGGGTCCATGAACACTGAAGCTTTCTTT CASGSMNTEAFF
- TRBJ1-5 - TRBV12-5 TGTGCTAGTGGTTTGGTACGTGTGGAAGCGTGGAGCAATCAGCCCCAGCATTTT CASGLVRVEAWSNQPQHF
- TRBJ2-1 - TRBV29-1 TGCAGCGTTGAAGAGCCTAGCGAGAGCTCCTACAATGAGCAGTTCTTC CSVEEPSESSYNEQFF
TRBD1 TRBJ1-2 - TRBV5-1 TGCGCCAGCAGCTTGGAAACGACAGGGTTCAACTATGGCTACACCTTC CASSLETTGFNYGYTF